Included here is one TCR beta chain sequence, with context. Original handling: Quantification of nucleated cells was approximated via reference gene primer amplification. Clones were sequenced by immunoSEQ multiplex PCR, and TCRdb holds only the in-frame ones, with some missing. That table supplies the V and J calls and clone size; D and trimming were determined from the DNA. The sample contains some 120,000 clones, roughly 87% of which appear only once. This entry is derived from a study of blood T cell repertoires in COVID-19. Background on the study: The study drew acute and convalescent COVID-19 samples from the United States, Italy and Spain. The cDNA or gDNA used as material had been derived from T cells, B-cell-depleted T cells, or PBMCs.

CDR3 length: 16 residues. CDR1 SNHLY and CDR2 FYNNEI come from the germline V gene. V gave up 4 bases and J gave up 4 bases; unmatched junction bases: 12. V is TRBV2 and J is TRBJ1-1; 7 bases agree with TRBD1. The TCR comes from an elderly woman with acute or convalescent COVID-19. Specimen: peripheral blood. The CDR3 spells CASSADRDLFGTEAFF. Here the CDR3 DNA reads TGTGCCAGCAGTGCCGACAGGGATCTATTCGGCACTGAAGCTTTCTTT.